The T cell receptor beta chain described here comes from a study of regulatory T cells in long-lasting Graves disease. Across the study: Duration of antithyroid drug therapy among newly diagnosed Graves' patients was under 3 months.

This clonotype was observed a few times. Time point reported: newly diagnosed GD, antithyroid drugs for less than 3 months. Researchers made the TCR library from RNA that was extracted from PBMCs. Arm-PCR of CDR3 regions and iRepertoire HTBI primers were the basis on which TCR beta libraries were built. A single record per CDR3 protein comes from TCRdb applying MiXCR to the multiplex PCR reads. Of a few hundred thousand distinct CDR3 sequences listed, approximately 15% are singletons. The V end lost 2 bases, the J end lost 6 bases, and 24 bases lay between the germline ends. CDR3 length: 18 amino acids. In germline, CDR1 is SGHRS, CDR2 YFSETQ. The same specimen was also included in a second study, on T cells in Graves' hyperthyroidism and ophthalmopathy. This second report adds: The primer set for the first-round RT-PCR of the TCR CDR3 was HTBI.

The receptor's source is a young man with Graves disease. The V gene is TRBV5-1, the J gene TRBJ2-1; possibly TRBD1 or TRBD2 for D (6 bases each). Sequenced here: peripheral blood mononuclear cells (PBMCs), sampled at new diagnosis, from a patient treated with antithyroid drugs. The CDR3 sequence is CASSLGGLRAAPINEQFF. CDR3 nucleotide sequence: TGCGCCAGCAGCTTAGGGGGGCTTCGGGCAGCACCGATCAATGAGCAGTTCTTC.